The next 17 T cell receptor beta chains were all read from a single sample in a study of CD8+CD57+ T cells in acquired aplastic anemia. Investigators profiled TCR beta VDJ and CDR3 from genomic DNA template. TCRdb processed the reads anew with MiXCR; each CDR3 protein has one entry. Of 150,000 to 170,000 distinct CDR3 sequences in the sample, roughly 54% are singletons; the top ten hold approximately 12%. All sequencing subjects had displayed CD8+CD57+ cell expansion on flow cytometry. Specimen: sorted CD4+, CD8+, or CD8+CD57+ T cells (not recorded which) from PBMCs. Source of these receptors: a human donor with aplastic anemia.

The rearrangement joins TRBV7-3 to TRBJ1-4; D not resolved. V was shortened by 9 bases and J by 7 bases, with 9 bases between the two germline ends. The germline V gene encodes CDR1 SGHTA and CDR2 FQGTGA. The CDR3 is made up of 11 amino acids. The CDR3 bases are TGTGCCAGTGAGAGAGGTGAAAAACTGTTTTTT. Its translation is CASERGEKLFF.

This clonotype was found a few times. A much larger clone lies a single base off, so this may be a read error. V usage is TRBV10-3 and J usage is TRBJ2-2, with 8 bases identical to TRBD1. The CDR3 extends over 14 amino acids. With 10 bases clipped from V and 6 bases from J, the junction kept 10 bases outside the gene matches. CDR1 is ENHRY and CDR2 is SYGVKD in the germline V gene. The CDR3 loop reads CASSPGQGAGELFF. DNA of the CDR3: TGTGCCAGCAGCCCCGGACAGGGAGCCGGGGAGCTGTTTTTT.

V and J are TRBV2 and TRBJ1-1, with 8 bases that match TRBD1. The germline V gene encodes CDR1 SNHLY and CDR2 FYNNEI. This CDR3 has 15 amino acids. V trimming: 8 bases; J trimming: 0 bases; junction bases outside the gene matches: 8. The CDR3 DNA sequence: TGTGCCAGCGCAGGGGGCGCGAAAATGAACACTGAAGCTTTCTTT. The encoded protein is CASAGGAKMNTEAFF.

The count of this clonotype is one. V is TRBV12-3 or TRBV12-4 and J is TRBJ2-5, with D perhaps assigned TRBD1 or TRBD2 (5 bases each). Deletions cut 1 base from V and 3 bases from J, with 12 bases between. The CDR3 totals 15 residues. CDR3 region: CASSLGQGPEETQYF. For the CDR3, the DNA is TGTGCCAGCAGTTTAGGGCAGGGACCAGAAGAGACCCAGTACTTC.

This clonotype came up once. This chain joins TRBV2 and TRBJ2-1, with 9 bases lining up with TRBD2. Germline values: CDR1 SNHLY, CDR2 FYNNEI. The junction had 4 bases not matched to a gene; V was cut back by 1 base and J by 6 bases. CDR3 length: 15 amino acids. CDR3 DNA sequence: TGTGCCAGCAGTGAAGGGCTAGCGGGGAGCAATGAGCAGTTCTTC. It codes for CASSEGLAGSNEQFF.

This clonotype was found a few times. The chain recombines TRBV4-1 with TRBJ2-7; 9 nucleotides align to TRBD2. J was trimmed by 10 bases and V by 1 base; bases with no gene match: 8. The CDR3 runs to 14 residues. The germline V gene has CDR1 MGHRA and CDR2 YSYEKL. CDR3 sequence reads: CASSQAGLASEQYF. In DNA form, the CDR3 reads TGCGCCAGCAGCCAAGCGGGACTAGCAAGCGAACAGTACTTC.

The chain combines TRBV19 with TRBJ2-7; 9 bases align to TRBD2. CDR3 length equals 15 residues. J gave up 3 bases and V 5 bases, and 8 bases lay outside the gene matches. Germline V gives CDR1 LNHDA, CDR2 SQIVND (reference sequence). CDR3 sequence (DNA): TGTGCCAGTAGTTCCCAACTAGCGGGTGGCTACGAGCAGTACTTC. It yields the protein CASSSQLAGGYEQYF.

This clonotype was recorded at least ten times. The chain joins TRBV25-1 to TRBJ2-1; tentatively, D is TRBD1 or TRBD2 (5 bases each). The germline V gene encodes CDR1 MGHDK and CDR2 SYGVNS. CDR3 length equals 14 residues. V lost 4 bases and J lost 11, with 18 bases in between. The CDR3 loop is CASSGSGRYSQQFF. CDR3 nucleotides: TGTGCCAGCAGTGGATCGGGGCGGTACAGTCAGCAGTTCTTC.

This clonotype occurred many times. The chain employs TRBV7-9 and TRBJ2-5, with D possibly being TRBD1 (6 bases). The length of the CDR3 is 14 residues. With 5 bases removed from V and 5 bases from J, the gap between germline ends came to 15 bases. Germline-derived CDR1 and CDR2 are SEHNR and FQNEAQ (reference sequence). CDR3 sequence reads: CASSPPGGGETQYF. The CDR3 nucleotides are TGTGCCAGCAGCCCCCCTGGGGGCGGCGAGACCCAGTACTTC.

The chain recombines TRBV7-2 with TRBJ1-2; D is unresolved. The germline CDR1 and CDR2 sequences are SGHTA and FQGNSA. V was shortened by 0 bases and J by 6 bases, with 5 bases between the two germline ends. The CDR3 covers 12 residues. This chain's CDR3 is CASSLAKDGYTF. As DNA, the CDR3 is TGTGCCAGCAGCTTAGCAAAAGATGGCTACACCTTC. Using reference TRBV7-2 and TRBJ1-2 for the parts outside the CDR3, the full variable domain is GAGVSQSPSNKVTEKGKDVELRCDPISGHTALYWYRQSLGQGLEFLIYFQGNSAPDKSGLPSDRFSAERTGGSVSTLTIQRTQQEDSAVYLCASSLAKDGYTFGSGTRLTVV.

About this clonotype itself: A clone one base away is much larger, so this may be a read error. The V call is TRBV25-1, the J call TRBJ2-7, with 8 positions matching TRBD1. The CDR3 has 15 amino acids. Germline V lookup: CDR1 MGHDK, CDR2 SYGVNS. The DNA of the CDR3 is TGTGTCAGCAGCAAGGACAGGGACCGGGACTACGAGCAGTACTTC. Residues: CVSSKDRDRDYEQYF.

In this sample, this clonotype turned up a few times. This chain uses TRBV7-8 with TRBJ2-7; D remains unclear. Trimming left V 5 bases short and J 7 bases short, with 6 bases between. Germline V gene lookup returns CDR1 SGHVS and CDR2 FQNEAQ. The CDR3 covers 10 residues. The CDR3 here is CASSPDEQYF. The CDR3 DNA reads TGTGCCAGCAGCCCAGATGAGCAGTACTTC.

This rearrangement joins TRBV7-9 to TRBJ2-5; TRBD2 might be the D (6 bases). The CDR3 runs 13 residues. Per the germline V gene, CDR1 is SEHNR and CDR2 is FQNEAQ (reference sequence). V dropped 5 bases and J dropped 4 bases, with 11 bases sitting between them. CDR3 residues: CASSPSVPETQYF. The CDR3, as DNA: TGTGCCAGCAGCCCTAGCGTCCCAGAGACCCAGTACTTC.

J is TRBJ1-1 and V is TRBV7-2, with 9 bases lining up with TRBD1. J lost 4 bases, V lost 4 bases, and 7 bases had no gene match. Germline CDR1 and CDR2: SGHTA and FQGNSA. This CDR3 contains 15 residues. The CDR3 DNA reads as TGTGCCAGCAGCTGGATCCGGGACAGGGCCACTGAAGCTTTCTTT. This gives the protein CASSWIRDRATEAFF.

The chain has TRBV24-1 and TRBJ2-2; 11 bases are a match to TRBD2. The V and J ends lost 5 bases and 4 bases, in that order; junction bases with no gene match: 5. Germline CDR1 is KGHDR and CDR2 is SFDVKD. The CDR3 is 16 residues long. The CDR3 nucleotides are TGTGCCACCAGTGTCTTAGCGGGAGGGAGCACCGGGGAGCTGTTTTTT. It codes for CATSVLAGGSTGELFF.

This clonotype was detected only a few times. The chain combines TRBV29-1 with TRBJ2-1; 9 bases fit TRBD1. The CDR3 runs to 12 residues. V lost 6 bases, J lost 9 bases, and 6 bases stayed unmatched. Looked up from germline, CDR1 is SQVTM and CDR2 is ANQGSEA. The CDR3 DNA reads TGCAGCGTGGTGACAGGGGGTTTTGAGCAGTTCTTC. Protein product: CSVVTGGFEQFF.

J is TRBJ1-2 and V is TRBV6-1; 7 positions match TRBD1. V was clipped by 8 bases and J by 4 bases; unmatched bases: 13. CDR1 and CDR2 from the germline V gene are MNHNS and SASEGT. CDR3 length equals 15 residues. The CDR3 spells CASGNRDSPVYGYTF. The CDR3 DNA reads TGTGCCAGCGGAAACCGGGACAGCCCCGTCTATGGCTACACCTTC.